The 17 T cell receptor beta chains below all came from one sample that was sequenced in a study of T cell changes during pregnancy in multiple sclerosis. Libraries were prepared by immunoSEQ multiplex PCR; TCRdb keeps only in-frame clonotypes and omits some of them. There are around 33,000 clones in the sample; 87% occur only once, and roughly 7.9% lies in the top ten. The sample consisted of CD8+ T cells from peripheral blood mononuclear cells, taken before pregnancy. Receptor source: a female donor with multiple sclerosis, enrolled in a pregnancy study.

The rearrangement joins TRBV15 to TRBJ1-1; a possible D gene is TRBD1 (5 bases). Germline-derived CDR1 and CDR2 are LNHNV and YYDKDF (reference sequence). The CDR3 is 17 residues long. Trimming removed 8 bases at V and 1 base at J, with 23 bases between. This CDR3 is CATGDRGSGSANTEAFF. The CDR3 DNA follows: TGTGCCACCGGTGACCGGGGGAGCGGGTCCGCGAACACTGAAGCTTTCTTT.

This clone was seen once. This chain connects TRBV5-6 to TRBJ2-2; possible D gene TRBD1, 6 bases. Germline values: CDR1 SGHDT, CDR2 YYEEEE. V lost 3 bases, J lost 5 bases, and 14 bases lay in between. This CDR3 has 15 residues. CDR3 DNA sequence: TGTGCCAGCAGCTGGTGGGACATAAAAACCGGGGAGCTGTTTTTT. This gives the protein CASSWWDIKTGELFF.

V gene TRBV29-1 combines with J gene TRBJ2-1; 9 nucleotides agree with TRBD2. The V segment lost 3 bases and the J segment 3 bases; nucleotides outside the gene matches: 3. This CDR3 spans 14 amino acids. Germline CDR1 SQVTM, CDR2 ANQGSEA. The DNA of the CDR3 is TGCAGCGTTGAGGGACTAGCTAACTACAATGAGCAGTTCTTC. Protein: CSVEGLANYNEQFF.

CDR3 DNA sequence: TGTGCCAGCAGTTTTTTATTCAGTGCTAGCACAGATACGCAGTATTTT. Translation gives CASSFLFSASTDTQYF. The V and J genes are TRBV6-5 and TRBJ2-3; D remains unclear. Deletions cut 4 bases from V and 0 bases from J, with 14 bases between. Germline loops: CDR1 MNHEY, CDR2 SVGAGI. The CDR3 covers 16 residues.

The chain joins TRBV5-6 to TRBJ2-5, with 8 bases lining up with TRBD2. Germline V gene lookup returns CDR1 SGHDT and CDR2 YYEEEE. This CDR3 is built from 13 residues. Losses at the gene ends were 4 bases for V and 5 bases for J; bases not matched to a gene: 4. CDR3 loop: CASSRLASETQYF. CDR3 sequence (DNA): TGTGCCAGCAGCAGACTAGCGTCGGAGACCCAGTACTTC.

J is TRBJ1-1 and V is TRBV4-1; D remains unclear. This CDR3 comprises 14 residues. V was pared by 5 bases and J by 0 bases, with 10 bases between. Germline-derived CDR1 and CDR2 are MGHRA and YSYEKL. CDR3 DNA: TGCGCCAGCAGCGTGGGGAGGATGAACACTGAAGCTTTCTTT. Protein: CASSVGRMNTEAFF.

This chain uses TRBV15 with TRBJ2-2; the match to TRBD1 covers 8 bases. The CDR3 consists of 15 residues. Trimming removed 6 bases from V and 5 bases from J; junction bases left unmatched: 8. The germline gives CDR1 LNHNV, CDR2 YYDKDF (reference sequence). The CDR3 nucleotides read TGTGCCACCAGGGGCGAGACAGGGGATACCGGGGAGCTGTTTTTT. This codes for CATRGETGDTGELFF.

V is TRBV11-3 and J is TRBJ1-6, with 7 nucleotides matching TRBD1. Germline-derived CDR1 and CDR2 are SGHNT and YENEEA. The CDR3 is 14 residues long. V trimming: 6 bases; J trimming: 6 bases; junction bases outside the gene matches: 5. Here the CDR3 DNA reads TGTGCCAGCAGTGGGACAGACCCTAATTCACCCCTCCACTTT. Translating gives CASSGTDPNSPLHF. The full variable domain, in which reference TRBV11-3 and TRBJ1-6 provide the parts outside the CDR3, is EAGVVQSPRYKIIEKKQPVAFWCNPISGHNTLYWYLQNLGQGPELLIRYENEEAVDDSQLPKDRFSAERLKGVDSTLKIQPAELGDSAVYLCASSGTDPNSPLHFGNGTRLTVT.

The rearrangement joins TRBV15 to TRBJ1-3; TRBD1 agrees at 7 bases. V lost 6 bases and J lost 10; bases outside the gene matches: 12. The CDR3 spans 14 residues. Germline assignment: CDR1 LNHNV and CDR2 YYDKDF (reference sequence). The CDR3 here is CATRPGTEGYTIYF. The CDR3 DNA follows: TGTGCCACCAGACCCGGGACAGAGGGATATACCATATATTTT.

The count of this clone is one. The chain recombines TRBV27 with TRBJ2-2; D may match TRBD1 or TRBD2 (6 bases each). Germline V gene lookup returns CDR1 MNHEY and CDR2 SMNVEV (reference sequence). The V and J ends lost 10 bases and 8 bases respectively, with 20 bases between them. The CDR3 runs 14 residues. CDR3 region: CATRGLVRYGELFF. In DNA form, the CDR3 reads TGTGCCACCAGGGGACTCGTCCGGTATGGGGAGCTGTTTTTT.

The chain has TRBV30 and TRBJ2-4, with TRBD1 matching over 8 bases. The CDR3 contains 12 residues. The V and J ends lost 0 bases and 8 bases, in that order; junction bases with no gene match: 0. Germline assignment: CDR1 GTSNPN and CDR2 SVGIG (reference sequence). The CDR3: CAWSVQGDIQYF. CDR3 DNA: TGTGCCTGGAGTGTACAGGGGGACATTCAGTACTTC.

V and J are TRBV7-2 and TRBJ2-5; the match to TRBD2 covers 10 bases. Trimming cost V 4 bases and J 1 base; bases outside gene matches: 3. CDR1 SGHTA and CDR2 FQGNSA come from the germline V gene. The CDR3 runs to 15 residues. The CDR3 protein is CASSYLAGGQETQYF. DNA for the CDR3: TGTGCCAGCAGCTACTTAGCGGGGGGCCAAGAGACCCAGTACTTC.

The V and J genes are TRBV27 and TRBJ1-1, with D tentatively TRBD1 (5 bases). The ends were cut back, 3 bases at V and 0 bases at J, with 8 bases in the middle. The length of the CDR3 is 14 residues. From germline, CDR1 is MNHEY and CDR2 SMNVEV (reference sequence). CDR3 coding DNA: TGTGCCAGCAGTTTGGCAGGGATGAACACTGAAGCTTTCTTT. Its protein is CASSLAGMNTEAFF.

The V call is TRBV4-3, the J call TRBJ2-3; the match to TRBD1 covers 8 bases. The V segment lost 4 bases and the J segment 5 bases; nucleotides outside the gene matches: 8. Germline CDR1 LGHNA, CDR2 YSLEER. This CDR3 has 15 residues. CDR3 DNA sequence: TGCGCCAGCAGCCTGGACAGGGACCCCGTAGATACGCAGTATTTT. Residues: CASSLDRDPVDTQYF.

The rearrangement links TRBV30 to TRBJ2-5, with TRBD2 identical over 9 bases. This CDR3 is built from 17 residues. V was clipped by 1 base and J by 1 base; unmatched bases: 10. Per the germline V gene, CDR1 is GTSNPN and CDR2 is SVGIG (reference sequence). The CDR3 DNA reads TGTGCCTGGAGTGAGTTCCTTAGCGGGGGATTCCAAGAGACCCAGTACTTC. This gives the protein CAWSEFLSGGFQETQYF. The whole variable domain, remainder taken from reference TRBV30 and TRBJ2-5, is SQTIHQWPATLVQPVGSPLSLECTVEGTSNPNLYWYRQAAGRGLQLLFYSVGIGQISSEVPQNLSASRPQDRQFILSSKKLLLSDSGFYLCAWSEFLSGGFQETQYFGPGTRLLVL.

By share, this clone ranks as medium-sized. This chain connects TRBV19 to TRBJ1-2; D gene unclear. The germline V and J ends were trimmed by 4 bases and 5 bases, with 11 bases remaining between them. Germline-derived CDR1 and CDR2 are LNHDA and SQIVND (reference sequence). The CDR3 runs to 13 residues. CDR3 protein: CASSSGEIYGYTF. DNA for the CDR3: TGTGCCAGTAGTAGTGGTGAGATATATGGCTACACCTTC.

This chain joins TRBV11-3 and TRBJ2-2; D call uncertain. The CDR3 covers 15 residues. Germline V gives CDR1 SGHNT, CDR2 YENEEA. V gave up 0 bases and J gave up 7 bases, with 12 bases separating them. CDR3 bases: TGTGCCAGCAGCTTAGATTGGAGAAACGGCGGGGAGCTGTTTTTT. As protein: CASSLDWRNGGELFF. Based on the CDR3 plus reference TRBV11-3 and TRBJ2-2, the full variable domain is EAGVVQSPRYKIIEKKQPVAFWCNPISGHNTLYWYLQNLGQGPELLIRYENEEAVDDSQLPKDRFSAERLKGVDSTLKIQPAELGDSAVYLCASSLDWRNGGELFFGEGSRLTVL.